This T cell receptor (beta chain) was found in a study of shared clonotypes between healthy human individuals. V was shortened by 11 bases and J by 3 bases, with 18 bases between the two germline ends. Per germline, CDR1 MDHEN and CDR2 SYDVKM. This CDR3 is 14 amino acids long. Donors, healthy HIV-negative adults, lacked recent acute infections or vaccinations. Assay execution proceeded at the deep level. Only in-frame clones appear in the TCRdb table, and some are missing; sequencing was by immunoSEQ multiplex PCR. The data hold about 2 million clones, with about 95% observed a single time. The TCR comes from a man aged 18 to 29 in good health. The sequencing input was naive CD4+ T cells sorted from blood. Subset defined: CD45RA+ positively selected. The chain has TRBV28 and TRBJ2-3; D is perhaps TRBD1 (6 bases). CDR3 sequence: CASRAGAGTDTQYF. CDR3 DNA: TGTGCCTCGAGGGCAGGGGCTGGGACAGATACGCAGTATTTT.